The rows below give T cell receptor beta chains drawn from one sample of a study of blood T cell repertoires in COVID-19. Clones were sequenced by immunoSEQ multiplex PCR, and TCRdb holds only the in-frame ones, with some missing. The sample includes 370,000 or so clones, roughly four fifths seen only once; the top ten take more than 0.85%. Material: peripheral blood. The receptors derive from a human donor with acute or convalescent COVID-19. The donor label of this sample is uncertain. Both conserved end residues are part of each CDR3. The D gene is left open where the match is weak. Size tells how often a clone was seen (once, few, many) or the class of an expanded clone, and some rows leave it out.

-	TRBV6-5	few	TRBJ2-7	CASSHGGASYEQYF	TGTGCCAGCAGTCACGGCGGGGCCTCCTACGAGCAGTACTTC
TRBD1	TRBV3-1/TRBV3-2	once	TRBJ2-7	CASSRSRGLAYEQYF	TGTGCCAGCAGCCGCAGTAGGGGGCTAGCCTACGAGCAGTACTTC
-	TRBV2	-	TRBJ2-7	CASSDRSNTYEQYF	TGTGCCAGCAGTGACAGAAGTAATACCTACGAGCAGTACTTC
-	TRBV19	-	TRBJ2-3	CASSIDQVAGDTQYF	TGTGCCAGTAGTATAGATCAGGTTGCGGGAGATACGCAGTATTTT
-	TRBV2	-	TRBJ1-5	CASSVYPNQPQHF	TGTGCCAGCAGCGTATATCCTAATCAGCCCCAGCATTTT
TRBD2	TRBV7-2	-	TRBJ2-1	CASSEPLAGEYNEQFF	TGTGCCAGCAGCGAGCCCCTAGCGGGGGAGTACAATGAGCAGTTCTTC
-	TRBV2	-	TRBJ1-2	CASRATTGYGYTF	TGTGCCAGCAGAGCTACGACAGGCTATGGCTACACCTTC
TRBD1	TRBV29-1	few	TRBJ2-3	CSVLTGGWDTQYF	TGCAGCGTACTGACAGGGGGCTGGGATACGCAGTATTTT
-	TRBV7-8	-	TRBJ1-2	CASSLGGGFYGYTF	TGTGCCAGCAGCTTAGGTGGGGGCTTCTATGGCTACACCTTC
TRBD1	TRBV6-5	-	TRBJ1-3	CASKPQGNGGNTIYF	TGTGCCAGCAAACCACAGGGGAATGGTGGAAACACCATATATTTT
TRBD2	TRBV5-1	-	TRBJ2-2	CASSLGLAGPFTGELFF	TGCGCCAGCAGCTTGGGGCTAGCGGGACCTTTCACCGGGGAGCTGTTTTTT
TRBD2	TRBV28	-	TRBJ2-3	CASSSLPSGGSTDTQYF	TGTGCCAGCAGTTCACTCCCTAGCGGGGGGAGCACAGATACGCAGTATTTT
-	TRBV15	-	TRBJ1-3	CATSREGREENTIYF	TGTGCCACCAGCAGAGAGGGCAGGGAGGAAAACACCATATATTTT
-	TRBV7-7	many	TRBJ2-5	CASSLAGEVETQYF	TGTGCCAGCAGCTTAGCAGGGGAGGTCGAGACCCAGTACTTC
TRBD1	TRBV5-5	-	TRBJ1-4	CASSLGGGTREKLFF	TGTGCCAGCAGCTTGGGAGGGGGCACAAGGGAAAAACTGTTTTTT
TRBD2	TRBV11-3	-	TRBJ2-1	CASSSPNGLAGTDNEQFF	TGTGCCAGCAGCTCCCCCAATGGACTAGCGGGGACCGACAATGAGCAGTTCTTC
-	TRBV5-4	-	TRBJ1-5	CASSLDSNQPQHF	TGTGCCAGCAGCTTGGACTCTAATCAGCCCCAGCATTTT
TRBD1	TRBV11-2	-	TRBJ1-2	CASSLSRDRGQGYTF	TGTGCCAGCAGTTTAAGCCGGGACAGGGGGCAAGGCTACACCTTC
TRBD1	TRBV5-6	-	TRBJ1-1	CASSPRTGVYTEAFF	TGTGCCAGCAGCCCCCGGACAGGGGTCTACACTGAAGCTTTCTTT
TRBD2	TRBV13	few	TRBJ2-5	CASSLPSGGTQYF	TGTGCCAGCAGCTTGCCTAGCGGGGGGACCCAGTACTTC
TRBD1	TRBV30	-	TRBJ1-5	CAWSVQGALKPQHF	TGTGCCTGGAGTGTACAGGGGGCTTTAAAGCCCCAGCATTTT
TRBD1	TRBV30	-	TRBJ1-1	CAYRQGWTEAFF	TGTGCCTACCGACAGGGGTGGACTGAAGCTTTCTTT
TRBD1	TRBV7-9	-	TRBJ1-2	CASSSHGQGVFYGYTF	TGTGCCAGCAGCTCCCACGGACAGGGTGTCTTCTATGGCTACACCTTC
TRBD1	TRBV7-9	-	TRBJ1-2	CASSLEQGKRGYTF	TGTGCCAGCAGCTTAGAACAGGGGAAGAGGGGCTACACCTTC
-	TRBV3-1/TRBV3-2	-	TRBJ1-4	CASSQDQAEKLFF	TGTGCCAGCAGCCAAGACCAGGCCGAAAAACTGTTTTTT
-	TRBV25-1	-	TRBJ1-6	CASSEQTLGNSPLHF	TGTGCCAGCAGTGAACAGACCTTGGGCAATTCACCCCTCCACTTT
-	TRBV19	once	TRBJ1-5	CASSMGHDKGNQPQHF	TGTGCCAGTAGTATGGGTCATGACAAGGGCAATCAGCCCCAGCATTTT
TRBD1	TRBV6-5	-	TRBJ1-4	CASGLTGSGEKLFF	TGTGCCAGCGGATTGACAGGGTCGGGCGAAAAACTGTTTTTT
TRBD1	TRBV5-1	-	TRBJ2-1	CASSWGDRGADEQFF	TGCGCCAGCAGCTGGGGGGACAGGGGTGCGGATGAGCAGTTCTTC
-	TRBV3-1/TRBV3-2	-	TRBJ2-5	CASSPGGPGQETQYF	TGTGCCAGCAGCCCAGGGGGGCCGGGGCAAGAGACCCAGTACTTC
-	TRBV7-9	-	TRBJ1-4	CASSLGTTNEKLFF	TGTGCCAGCAGCTTAGGTACAACTAATGAAAAACTGTTTTTT
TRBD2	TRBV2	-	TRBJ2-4	CASKIIAGGKNIQYF	TGTGCCAGCAAAATAATAGCGGGGGGCAAAAACATTCAGTACTTC